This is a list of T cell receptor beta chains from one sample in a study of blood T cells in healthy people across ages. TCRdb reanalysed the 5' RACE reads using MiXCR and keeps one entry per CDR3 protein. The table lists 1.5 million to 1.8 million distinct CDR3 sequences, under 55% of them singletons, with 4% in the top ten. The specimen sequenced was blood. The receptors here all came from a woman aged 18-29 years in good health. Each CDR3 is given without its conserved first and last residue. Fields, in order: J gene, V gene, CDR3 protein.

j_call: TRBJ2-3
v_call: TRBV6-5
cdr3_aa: ASTRTSGRLDTQY

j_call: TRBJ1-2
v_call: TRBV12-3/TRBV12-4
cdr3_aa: ASSFGAEGRYGYT

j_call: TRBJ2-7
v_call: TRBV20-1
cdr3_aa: SAIIDRGLYEQY

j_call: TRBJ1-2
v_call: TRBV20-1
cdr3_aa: SARDRDSGYGYT

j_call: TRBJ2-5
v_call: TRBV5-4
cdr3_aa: ASSSKPRGGETQY

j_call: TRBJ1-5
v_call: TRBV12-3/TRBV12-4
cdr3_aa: ASSPGDGQLNQPQH

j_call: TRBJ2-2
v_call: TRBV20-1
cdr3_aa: SARGTLTGELF

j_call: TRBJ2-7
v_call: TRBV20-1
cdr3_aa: SGEEGRDYEQY

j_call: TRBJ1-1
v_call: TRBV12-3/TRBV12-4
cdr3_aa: ASRSRQGNTEAF

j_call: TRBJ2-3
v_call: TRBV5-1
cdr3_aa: ASSLLAGTDTQY

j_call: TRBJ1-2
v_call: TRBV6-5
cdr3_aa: ASRDSGHGAGYT

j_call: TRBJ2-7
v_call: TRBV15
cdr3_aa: ATSPDPSYEQY

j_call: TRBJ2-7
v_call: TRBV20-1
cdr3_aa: SARGRPGQGYEQY

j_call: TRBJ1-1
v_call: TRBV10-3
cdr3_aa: AISREGMNTEAF

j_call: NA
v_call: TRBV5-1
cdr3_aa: ASSLASTAYNEQY

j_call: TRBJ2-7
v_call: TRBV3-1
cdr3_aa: ASSRNSGHEQY

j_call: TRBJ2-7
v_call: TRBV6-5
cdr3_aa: ASTPPGGVHEQY

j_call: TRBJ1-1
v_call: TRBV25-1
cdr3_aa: ASSENPGAEAF

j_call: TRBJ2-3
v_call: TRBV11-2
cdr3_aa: ASSLFSTAPQAQY

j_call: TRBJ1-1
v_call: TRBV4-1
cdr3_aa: ASSQGPGTEAF

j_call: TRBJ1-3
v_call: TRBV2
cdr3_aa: ASSELGGTSGNTIY

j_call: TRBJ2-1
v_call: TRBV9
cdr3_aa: ASSVDGGAGEQF

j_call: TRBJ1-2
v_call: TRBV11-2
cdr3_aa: ASSTNQAGPKNT

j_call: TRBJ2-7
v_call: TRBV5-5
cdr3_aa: ASSLWGTFYEQY

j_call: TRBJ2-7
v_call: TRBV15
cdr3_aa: ATQQSRVGYEQY

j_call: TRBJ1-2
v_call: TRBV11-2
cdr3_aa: ASSSFPRGNYGYT

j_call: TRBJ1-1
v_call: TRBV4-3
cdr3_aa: ASSQGEVNTEAF

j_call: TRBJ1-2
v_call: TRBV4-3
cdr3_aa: ASSQQLRGNYGYT

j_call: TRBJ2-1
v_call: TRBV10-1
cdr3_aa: ASSAIRGTIYNEQF

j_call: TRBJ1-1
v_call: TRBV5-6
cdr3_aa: ASSSGGRSRNTEAF

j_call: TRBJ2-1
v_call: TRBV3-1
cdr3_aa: ASMSPIGGGTNEQF

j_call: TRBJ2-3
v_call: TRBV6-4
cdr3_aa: ASSEGTSTDTQY

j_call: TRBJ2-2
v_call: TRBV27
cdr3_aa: ASRLEGVIDTGELF

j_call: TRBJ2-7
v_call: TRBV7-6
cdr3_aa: ASSPGVGMYEQY

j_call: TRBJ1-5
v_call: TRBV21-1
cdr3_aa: ASSKLGESNQPQH

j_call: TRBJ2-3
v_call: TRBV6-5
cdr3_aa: ASSYPGTSGRSWDTDTQY

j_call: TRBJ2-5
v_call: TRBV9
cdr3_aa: ASSVFGTSGGETQY

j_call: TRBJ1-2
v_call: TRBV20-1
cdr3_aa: SARDHSYT

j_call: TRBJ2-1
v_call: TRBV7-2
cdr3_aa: ASSLGLPEQF

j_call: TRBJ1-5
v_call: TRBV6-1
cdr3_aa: ASEFTGPGNQPQH

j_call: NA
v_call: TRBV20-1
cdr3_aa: SARVWTSGDYEQY

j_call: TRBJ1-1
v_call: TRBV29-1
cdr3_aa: SAVQGGDTEAF

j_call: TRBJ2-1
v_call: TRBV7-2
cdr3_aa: ASSLGGDLTNNEQF

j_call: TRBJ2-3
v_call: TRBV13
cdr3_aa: ASSGSGQLTDTQY

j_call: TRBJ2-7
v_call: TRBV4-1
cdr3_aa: ASSLRLAGGLYEQY

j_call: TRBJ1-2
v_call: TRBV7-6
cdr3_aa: ASRTLTGRGYT

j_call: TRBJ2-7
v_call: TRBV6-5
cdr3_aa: VSSYSGRGEQY

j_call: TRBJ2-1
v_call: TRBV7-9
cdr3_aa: ASSQGQRGMGNEQF

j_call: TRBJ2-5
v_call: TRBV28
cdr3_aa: ASSPYPGAGTGEQY

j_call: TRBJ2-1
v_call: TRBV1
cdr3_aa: TSSRGGDSYNEQF

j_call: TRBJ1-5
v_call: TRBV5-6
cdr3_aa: ASSLTGRGGDQPQH

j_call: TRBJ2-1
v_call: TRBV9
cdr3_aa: ASSPKGPGLGDNEQF

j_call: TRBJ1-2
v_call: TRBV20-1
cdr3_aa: SARRRGADYT

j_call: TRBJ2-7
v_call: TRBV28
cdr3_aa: ASKSGPRY